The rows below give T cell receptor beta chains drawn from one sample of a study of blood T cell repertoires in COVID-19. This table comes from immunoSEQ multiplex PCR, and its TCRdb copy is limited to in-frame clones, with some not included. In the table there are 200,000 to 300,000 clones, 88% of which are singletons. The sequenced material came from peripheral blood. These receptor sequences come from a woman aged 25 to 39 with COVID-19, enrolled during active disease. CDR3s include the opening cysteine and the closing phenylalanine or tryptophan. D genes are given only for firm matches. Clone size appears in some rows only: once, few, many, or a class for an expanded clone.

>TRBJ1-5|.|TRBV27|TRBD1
CASTPTGNNQPQHF
TGTGCCAGCACCCCGACAGGGAACAATCAGCCCCAGCATTTT
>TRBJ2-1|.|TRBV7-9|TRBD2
CASRIRGRGDLPEQFF
TGTGCCAGCAGGATACGGGGGCGGGGGGACCTCCCCGAGCAGTTCTTC
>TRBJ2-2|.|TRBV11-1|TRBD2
CASSLAHLAGVGELFF
TGTGCCAGCAGCTTAGCGCATTTAGCGGGGGTCGGGGAGCTGTTTTTT
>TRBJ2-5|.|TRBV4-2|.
CASSQDISVVWGEETQYF
TGTGCCAGCAGCCAAGATATCTCGGTCGTTTGGGGGGAAGAGACCCAGTACTTC
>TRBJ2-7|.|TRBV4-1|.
CASSQAGEAYEQYF
TGCGCCAGCAGCCAGGCTGGGGAGGCCTACGAGCAGTACTTC
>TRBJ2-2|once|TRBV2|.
CASSDWGVTNTGELFF
TGTGCCAGCAGTGACTGGGGGGTGACGAACACCGGGGAGCTGTTTTTT
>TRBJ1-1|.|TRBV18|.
CASSLQPQAESAEAFF
TGTGCCAGCTCCCTGCAACCACAAGCCGAGAGCGCTGAAGCTTTCTTT
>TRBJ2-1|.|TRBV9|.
CASSGIYNEQFF
TGTGCCAGCAGCGGTATCTACAATGAGCAGTTCTTC
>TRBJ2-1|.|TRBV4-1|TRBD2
CASSQVGRATHNEQFF
TGCGCCAGCAGCCAAGTCGGGAGGGCAACCCACAATGAGCAGTTCTTC
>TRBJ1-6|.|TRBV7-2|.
CASSSETPGSPLHF
TGTGCCAGCAGCTCTGAGACCCCAGGATCACCCCTCCACTTT
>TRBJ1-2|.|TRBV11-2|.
CASSLGRVAYGYTF
TGTGCCAGCAGCTTAGGGAGAGTAGCTTATGGCTACACCTTC
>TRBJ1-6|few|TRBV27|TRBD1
CASSWTGGNSPLHF
TGTGCCAGCAGTTGGACAGGGGGAAATTCACCCCTCCACTTT
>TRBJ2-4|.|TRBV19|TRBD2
CASSISLAGAKNIQYF
TGTGCCAGTAGTATCTCCCTAGCGGGAGCCAAAAACATTCAGTACTTC
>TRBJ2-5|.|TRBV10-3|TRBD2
CAISLAGMGETQYF
TGTGCCATCAGCTTAGCGGGGATGGGGGAGACCCAGTACTTC
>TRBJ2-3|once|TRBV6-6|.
CASSSLTVITDTQYF
TGTGCCAGCAGTTCACTGACTGTTATCACAGATACGCAGTATTTT
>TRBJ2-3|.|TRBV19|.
CASSTSGTDTQYF
TGTGCCAGTAGTACTAGCGGCACAGATACGCAGTATTTT
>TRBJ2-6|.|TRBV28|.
CASSPSGSGANVLTF
TGTGCCAGCAGCCCCTCAGGGTCTGGGGCCAACGTCCTGACTTTC
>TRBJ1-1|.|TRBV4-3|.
CASSHHFPEDTEAFF
TGCGCCAGCAGCCATCATTTCCCGGAGGACACTGAAGCTTTCTTT
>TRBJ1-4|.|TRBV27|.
CASSLSQGNEKLFF
TGTGCCAGCAGTTTAAGTCAGGGAAATGAAAAACTGTTTTTT
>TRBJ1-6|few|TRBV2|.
CASSLPEAGALSSYNSPLHF
TGTGCCAGCAGCCTCCCAGAGGCGGGGGCCCTTAGCTCCTATAATTCACCCCTCCACTTT
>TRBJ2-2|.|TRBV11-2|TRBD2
CATLAGESGELFF
TGTGCCACACTAGCGGGAGAATCCGGGGAGCTGTTTTTT
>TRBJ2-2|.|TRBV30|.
CALGGGPVTGELFF
TGTGCCCTGGGAGGGGGGCCTGTCACCGGGGAGCTGTTTTTT